These T cell receptor beta chains were read from a single sample in a study of regulatory T cells in long-lasting Graves disease. MiXCR, run by TCRdb on the multiplex PCR reads, gives a single entry per CDR3 protein. This table holds about 240,000 distinct CDR3 sequences, just over 20% found once. Material: peripheral blood mononuclear cells (PBMCs), obtained at new diagnosis, from a patient treated with antithyroid drugs. These receptors originate from a female donor with Graves disease. Each CDR3 is given with its conserved first and last residue. Fields, in order: V gene, J gene, D gene, clone size, CDR3 DNA, CDR3 protein. The D gene is left open where the match is weak. Clone size, where shown, is once, few, many, or a class for clones that have expanded.

v_gene: TRBV10-3
j_gene: TRBJ1-2
d_gene: NA
abundance: NA
CDR3nt: TGTGCCATCAGTGAGTCGAGTGGGGGGGAGAATGGCTACACCTTC
CDR3aa: CAISESSGGENGYTF

v_gene: TRBV24-1
j_gene: TRBJ1-2
d_gene: NA
abundance: NA
CDR3nt: TGTGCCACCAGTCTCTCGGGTGCCTATGGCTACACCTTC
CDR3aa: CATSLSGAYGYTF

v_gene: TRBV20-1
j_gene: TRBJ2-3
d_gene: TRBD2
abundance: few
CDR3nt: TGCAGTGCTAGAGAAGCTAGCGGGGGAGTAGATACGCAGTATTTT
CDR3aa: CSAREASGGVDTQYF

v_gene: TRBV7-6
j_gene: TRBJ2-7
d_gene: NA
abundance: many
CDR3nt: TGTGCCAGCAGCAGTCTTTACAGAGGTAACGAGCAGTACTTC
CDR3aa: CASSSLYRGNEQYF

v_gene: TRBV5-6
j_gene: TRBJ2-3
d_gene: TRBD1
abundance: few
CDR3nt: TGTGCCAGCAGTTGGACAGGGGTATTTGCAGATACGCAGTATTTT
CDR3aa: CASSWTGVFADTQYF

v_gene: TRBV29-1
j_gene: TRBJ2-1
d_gene: NA
abundance: NA
CDR3nt: TGCAGCGTTGACATTAGCCGACAGTCTAATGAGCAGTTCTTC
CDR3aa: CSVDISRQSNEQFF

v_gene: TRBV4-1
j_gene: TRBJ2-7
d_gene: TRBD2
abundance: many
CDR3nt: TGCGCCAGCAGCCAGATGACTGGGAGGGCCTACGAGCAGTACTTC
CDR3aa: CASSQMTGRAYEQYF

v_gene: TRBV9
j_gene: TRBJ2-1
d_gene: TRBD2
abundance: few
CDR3nt: TGTGCCAGCAGCCTAGGACTAGCGGGAGTAGTCAATGAGCAGTTCTTC
CDR3aa: CASSLGLAGVVNEQFF

v_gene: TRBV7-3
j_gene: TRBJ2-7
d_gene: TRBD1
abundance: many
CDR3nt: TGTGCCAGCAGCCCTAACTTGGACAGGACCTACGAGCAGTACTTC
CDR3aa: CASSPNLDRTYEQYF

v_gene: TRBV10-3
j_gene: TRBJ1-4
d_gene: TRBD1
abundance: few
CDR3nt: TGTGCCACTCGGACAGGGGGCGCGTCTAATGAAAAACTGTTTTTT
CDR3aa: CATRTGGASNEKLFF

v_gene: TRBV3-1
j_gene: TRBJ2-7
d_gene: NA
abundance: NA
CDR3nt: TGTGCCAGCAACCAAGATGGTGTGGGAGGCGGCTACGACCAGTACTTC
CDR3aa: CASNQDGVGGGYDQYF

v_gene: TRBV20-1
j_gene: TRBJ2-7
d_gene: NA
abundance: NA
CDR3nt: TGCAGTGCTAGAGTAAGGGGCCCTAGCTCCTACGAGCAGTACTTC
CDR3aa: CSARVRGPSSYEQYF

v_gene: TRBV20-1
j_gene: TRBJ2-3
d_gene: TRBD2
abundance: many
CDR3nt: TGCAGTGCTATCCGGCTAGCGGTTAGCACAGATACGCAGTATTTT
CDR3aa: CSAIRLAVSTDTQYF

v_gene: TRBV5-4
j_gene: TRBJ2-3
d_gene: TRBD1
abundance: few
CDR3nt: TGTGCCAGCAGCTTGGGGCAGGGGGCCCCAGATACGCAGTATTTT
CDR3aa: CASSLGQGAPDTQYF

v_gene: TRBV6-1
j_gene: TRBJ1-2
d_gene: NA
abundance: NA
CDR3nt: TGTGCCAGCAGTGAAGGAGCAGCCGTCGACTATGGCTACACCTTC
CDR3aa: CASSEGAAVDYGYTF

v_gene: TRBV10-3
j_gene: TRBJ2-5
d_gene: NA
abundance: many
CDR3nt: TGTGCCATCAGCCAGGTTTCGGCCGAAGAGACCCAGTACTTC
CDR3aa: CAISQVSAEETQYF

v_gene: TRBV7-2
j_gene: TRBJ2-2
d_gene: NA
abundance: many
CDR3nt: TGTGCCAGCAGCTTAGCTTATATAGGAACCGGGGAGCTGTTTTTT
CDR3aa: CASSLAYIGTGELFF

v_gene: TRBV24-1
j_gene: TRBJ1-2
d_gene: NA
abundance: many
CDR3nt: TGTGCCACCAGTGATGGGGGAAGGTATGGCTACACCTTC
CDR3aa: CATSDGGRYGYTF

v_gene: TRBV3-1
j_gene: TRBJ1-1
d_gene: TRBD1
abundance: many
CDR3nt: TGTGCCAGCAGCCAAGCATTAGGGACAGGAGAAGCTTTCTTT
CDR3aa: CASSQALGTGEAFF

v_gene: TRBV6-5
j_gene: TRBJ2-6
d_gene: NA
abundance: NA
CDR3nt: TGTGCCAGCAGTTACGATATCTCTGGGGCCAACGTCCTGACTTTC
CDR3aa: CASSYDISGANVLTF

v_gene: TRBV10-1
j_gene: TRBJ2-2
d_gene: NA
abundance: many
CDR3nt: TGCGCCAGCAGTACAGGGTTGACCGGGGAGCTGTTTTTT
CDR3aa: CASSTGLTGELFF

v_gene: TRBV7-2
j_gene: TRBJ2-3
d_gene: TRBD2
abundance: many
CDR3nt: TGTGCCAGCAGCTACGGACTAGCGGGAAAAGATACGCAGTATTTT
CDR3aa: CASSYGLAGKDTQYF

v_gene: TRBV20-1
j_gene: TRBJ2-4
d_gene: NA
abundance: many
CDR3nt: TGCAGTGCGAGACAGGCTTCGGCGCACATTCAGTACTTC
CDR3aa: CSARQASAHIQYF

v_gene: TRBV2
j_gene: TRBJ2-3
d_gene: TRBD2
abundance: few
CDR3nt: TGTGCCAGCAGTTTCCTGGCGGGAGGTACCACAGATACGCAGTATTTT
CDR3aa: CASSFLAGGTTDTQYF

v_gene: TRBV10-1
j_gene: TRBJ2-5
d_gene: NA
abundance: many
CDR3nt: TGCGCCAGCAGTGAGGAGGGGGGCCAAGAGACCCAGTACTTC
CDR3aa: CASSEEGGQETQYF

v_gene: TRBV11-3
j_gene: TRBJ1-1
d_gene: TRBD1
abundance: few
CDR3nt: TGTGCCAGCTCCGTGAACCAGGGGGACACTGAAGCTTTCTTT
CDR3aa: CASSVNQGDTEAFF

v_gene: TRBV3-1
j_gene: TRBJ1-2
d_gene: NA
abundance: few
CDR3nt: TGTGCCAGCAGCCAGATGGGAGGGATAAACTATGGCTACACCTTC
CDR3aa: CASSQMGGINYGYTF

v_gene: TRBV20-1
j_gene: TRBJ2-1
d_gene: TRBD1
abundance: many
CDR3nt: TGCAGTGCCAGGGGGACAGGCAACTACAATGAGCAGTTCTTC
CDR3aa: CSARGTGNYNEQFF

v_gene: TRBV10-3
j_gene: TRBJ2-3
d_gene: NA
abundance: many
CDR3nt: TGTGCCATCAGTGAGTCGGGACCGAGCACAGATACGCAGTATTTT
CDR3aa: CAISESGPSTDTQYF

v_gene: TRBV3-1
j_gene: TRBJ1-4
d_gene: NA
abundance: many
CDR3nt: TGTGCCAGCAGCCTCGGTCAGGGTAGGAGTGAAAAACTGTTTTTT
CDR3aa: CASSLGQGRSEKLFF

v_gene: TRBV19
j_gene: TRBJ1-3
d_gene: NA
abundance: NA
CDR3nt: TGTGCCAGCGCCAGTGCGAGCGTAAACACCATATATTTT
CDR3aa: CASASASVNTIYF

v_gene: TRBV6-1
j_gene: TRBJ1-2
d_gene: NA
abundance: many
CDR3nt: TGTGCCAGCAGTCAGACCCGGGACCCTATGGGCTACACCTTC
CDR3aa: CASSQTRDPMGYTF

v_gene: TRBV7-9
j_gene: TRBJ2-3
d_gene: TRBD2
abundance: many
CDR3nt: TGTGCCAGCAGCTCCGGAGCGGGGGGTAGCACAGATACGCAGTATTTT
CDR3aa: CASSSGAGGSTDTQYF

v_gene: TRBV10-1
j_gene: TRBJ1-3
d_gene: NA
abundance: NA
CDR3nt: TGCGCCAGCAGTCGGGGTGGAACTGGAAACACCATATATTTT
CDR3aa: CASSRGGTGNTIYF

v_gene: TRBV11-2
j_gene: TRBJ1-1
d_gene: NA
abundance: many
CDR3nt: TGTGCCAGCAGCTCAAGTTGGGGGGTGGAGAACACTGAAGCTTTCTTT
CDR3aa: CASSSSWGVENTEAFF

v_gene: TRBV12-3/TRBV12-4
j_gene: TRBJ2-1
d_gene: TRBD2
abundance: many
CDR3nt: TGTGCCAGCAGGGGGGCTAGCGGGGGGTCCAATGAGCAGTTCTTC
CDR3aa: CASRGASGGSNEQFF

v_gene: TRBV20-1
j_gene: TRBJ2-3
d_gene: NA
abundance: many
CDR3nt: TGCAGTGCCAGGGGGACAGGGCGAGCGGGGGTCCTGTCAGATACGCAGTATTTT
CDR3aa: CSARGTGRAGVLSDTQYF

v_gene: TRBV7-2
j_gene: TRBJ2-5
d_gene: NA
abundance: many
CDR3nt: TGTGCCAGCAGCTTAGTGGGGGGCTCCGCGGGGGAGACCCAGTACTTC
CDR3aa: CASSLVGGSAGETQYF

v_gene: TRBV7-9
j_gene: TRBJ1-2
d_gene: NA
abundance: many
CDR3nt: TGTGCCAGCAGCGGGGCAGGGAGATATGGCTACACCTTC
CDR3aa: CASSGAGRYGYTF

v_gene: TRBV6-1
j_gene: TRBJ2-7
d_gene: NA
abundance: many
CDR3nt: TGTGCCAGCAGCCCGCTTGCACCCCGTGGGCAGTACTTC
CDR3aa: CASSPLAPRGQYF

v_gene: TRBV20-1
j_gene: TRBJ2-7
d_gene: NA
abundance: many
CDR3nt: TGCAGTGCCTACAAAGAAAGAGGTCCTAGACTCTCCTACGAGCAGTACTTC
CDR3aa: CSAYKERGPRLSYEQYF

v_gene: TRBV12-3/TRBV12-4
j_gene: TRBJ2-5
d_gene: NA
abundance: many
CDR3nt: TGTGCCAGCAGTTTATTAGCGGCTTCAGAGACCCAGTACTTC
CDR3aa: CASSLLAASETQYF

v_gene: TRBV6-2/TRBV6-3
j_gene: TRBJ1-5
d_gene: NA
abundance: many
CDR3nt: TGTGCCAGCAGTTCTAATGCCAATCAGCCCCAGCATTTT
CDR3aa: CASSSNANQPQHF

v_gene: TRBV18
j_gene: TRBJ2-2
d_gene: NA
abundance: many
CDR3nt: TGTGCCAGCAGCCCATTGTCCGGGGAGCTGTTTTTT
CDR3aa: CASSPLSGELFF

v_gene: TRBV6-2/TRBV6-3
j_gene: TRBJ2-1
d_gene: TRBD2
abundance: NA
CDR3nt: TGTGCCAGCAGTGAGAGCGGGAGGGCCGCCTACAATGAGCAGCTCTTC
CDR3aa: CASSESGRAAYNEQLF

v_gene: TRBV20-1
j_gene: TRBJ2-3
d_gene: NA
abundance: NA
CDR3nt: TGCAGTGCTAGAAGCCTTGGCTATACGCAGTATTTT
CDR3aa: CSARSLGYTQYF